This TCR beta chain derives from a study of beta chain features in type 1 diabetes. This clone was counted many times. What it recognizes is unknown. Of the isolated RNA, all was reverse transcribed, and so the sequenced material was expressed TCRB transcripts. TCRdb keeps only in-frame clones here, not all; method: immunoSEQ multiplex PCR. Among 130,000 or so clones, around a tenth were seen once, and the ten largest hold 0.5% to 0.65%. CD45RO/CCR7/CD25/CD127/CD95/CD27 separated CD4+ naive, central memory, regulatory and stem cell-like memory cells by sorting. This CDR3 contains 13 residues. The ends were cut back, 6 bases at V and 1 base at J, with 6 bases in the middle. The germline V gene encodes CDR1 SNHLY and CDR2 FYNNEI. Whole-study findings and limits: Shortening of TCRB CDR3s, moderate but significant, appeared in all four CD4+ subsets of Type 1 diabetes patients.

The chain joins TRBV2 to TRBJ2-2; possible D gene TRBD1, 6 bases. The sequenced sample consisted of central memory CD4+ T cells from blood. This clonotype originated in a woman between 40 and 55 years old in good health. This chain's CDR3 is CASRGQNTGELFF. For the CDR3, the DNA is TGTGCCAGCAGGGGACAGAACACCGGGGAGCTGTTTTTT.